This TCR beta chain was recorded in a study of early T cells in non-severe SARS-CoV-2 infection. Across the whole study: RNA in bulk from unsorted whole blood was sequenced, and chains were unpaired.

The protocol attached unique molecular identifiers to individual cDNA molecules. TCRdb reanalysed the 5' RACE reads using MiXCR and keeps one entry per CDR3 protein. The sample holds about 50,000 distinct CDR3 sequences, approximately 8% seen once. Germline CDR1 reads SGHTS; CDR2 reads YDEGEE. CDR3 size: 16 residues. Trimming took 0 bases from V and 4 from J, leaving 13 bases between them. The study's findings and limits: VDJdb matching skewed toward anti-spike CD8 responses, missing private and CD4 specificities.

Note on this clonotype: Its target is not known.

The gene calls are TRBV5-8 and TRBJ2-2; D is possibly TRBD1 (5 bases). Sequenced input: whole blood. This clonotype was sampled from an adult who was a healthcare worker with PCR-confirmed SARS-CoV-2 infection or an uninfected control (not recorded which). The CDR3 sequence: CASSLEGRSATGELFF. The CDR3 DNA is TGTGCCAGCAGCTTGGAGGGGCGATCGGCCACCGGGGAGCTGTTTTTT.